This T cell receptor beta chain is drawn from a study of cytotoxic CD8 clonotypes in ibrutinib-treated CLL. Comment on this clone: Its antigen is not identified.

Study-level findings and limits: Clonality correlated strongly with circulating CD8+ T cells and exceeded age-matched healthy donors at baseline.

The assay was immunoSEQ multiplex PCR, and TCRdb's table has in-frame clones only and misses some. The sample contains about 200,000 clones, 65% to 80% of which appear only once. The sequenced sample was PBMCs, obtained after 12 months of ibrutinib treatment. The receptor comes from a human donor with chronic lymphocytic leukemia.

The CDR3, as DNA: TGTGCCACCAGCTCCCTGAGAGATCAGCCCCAGCATTTT. This sequence encodes CATSSLRDQPQHF. The chain joins TRBV15 to TRBJ1-5; D remains unclear. The CDR3 contains 13 residues. Germline CDR1 is LNHNV and CDR2 is YYDKDF (reference sequence). Trimming left V 5 bases short and J 5 bases short, with 10 bases between.